One and the same sample provided the 17 T cell receptor beta chains below, sequenced in a study of blood T cell repertoires in COVID-19. Produced via immunoSEQ multiplex PCR; TCRdb's table is partial and in-frame only. The sample lists about 150,000 clones; approximately 80% were seen once. Sequencing input: PBMCs or T cells enriched from blood (not recorded which). These receptors all come from a woman in her forties or fifties who had recovered from COVID-19.

This rearrangement joins TRBV4-2 to TRBJ2-2; D might be TRBD1 (7 bases). The CDR3 is 15 amino acids. Trimming pared 3 bases from V and 4 bases from J, leaving 12 bases between. The germline gives CDR1 LGHNA, CDR2 YNFKEQ. The CDR3 sequence is CASSQGTAGTGELFF. The DNA for the CDR3 is TGTGCCAGCAGCCAGGGGACAGCGGGCACCGGGGAGCTGTTTTTT.

This chain joins TRBV9 and TRBJ1-2, with 7 bases matching TRBD1. CDR1 is SGDLS, CDR2 YYNGEE, per germline. J lost 6 bases, V lost 0 bases, and 11 bases had no gene match. CDR3 length: 16 residues. The CDR3 nucleotides read TGTGCCAGCAGCGTAGGGACGACGCCAGGGGGAGATGGCTACACCTTC. Translated, it gives CASSVGTTPGGDGYTF.

This chain links TRBV19 with TRBJ1-2; the match to TRBD1 covers 9 bases. With V trimmed by 6 bases and J by 6 bases, 8 bases remained unmatched. Germline lookup yields CDR1 LNHDA and CDR2 SQIVND (reference sequence). There are 14 residues in the CDR3. The DNA for the CDR3 is TGTGCCAGTAGGAGGGACAGGGCAAACGATGGCTACACCTTC. It specifies CASRRDRANDGYTF.

The genes are TRBV5-8 and TRBJ2-7; tentatively, D is TRBD2 (5 bases). Trimming removed 0 bases from V and 6 bases from J, with 13 bases in between. The V gene's germline CDR1 is SGHTS and CDR2 YDEGEE. There are 14 residues in the CDR3. The CDR3 protein is CASSLAEGSSEQYV. For the CDR3, the DNA is TGTGCCAGCAGCTTGGCCGAGGGTTCCAGCGAGCAGTACGTC.

In this sample, this clone turned up a few times. This sequence joins TRBV7-9 and TRBJ2-7; a weak D match, TRBD2 (6 bases). There are 13 residues in the CDR3. Trimming took 5 bases from V and 6 from J, leaving 14 bases between them. Germline V gives CDR1 SEHNR, CDR2 FQNEAQ (reference sequence). The chain's CDR3 is CASSPWREAEQYF. The CDR3 DNA reads TGTGCCAGCAGCCCCTGGAGGGAGGCCGAGCAGTACTTC.

The chain has TRBV5-1 and TRBJ1-4; 10 nucleotides agree with TRBD1. CDR3 length: 14 residues. Trimming at V came to 10 bases and at J to 4 bases, leaving 7 bases not matched to a gene. In germline, CDR1 is SGHRS, CDR2 YFSETQ. CDR3 sequence reads: CASGQGVVNEKLFF. The CDR3, as DNA: TGCGCCTCCGGACAGGGGGTGGTTAATGAAAAACTGTTTTTT.

This clone was counted between two and nine times. The V call is TRBV7-3, the J call TRBJ1-6; D remains ambiguous. V lost 5 bases to trimming and J lost 6 bases, with 8 bases between them. The CDR3 length is 13 residues. Per germline, CDR1 SGHTA and CDR2 FQGTGA. The CDR3 coding sequence is TGTGCCAGCAGCCTAGACCGTAATTCACCCCTCCACTTT. Amino acids: CASSLDRNSPLHF.

The chain has TRBV18 and TRBJ2-7, with 7 bases fitting TRBD1. V was pared by 1 base and J by 3 bases, with 9 bases of the junction left unmatched. CDR1 KGHSH and CDR2 LQKENI come from the germline V gene. The CDR3 runs to 16 residues. The CDR3 reads CASSPRDDRVDYEQYF. In nucleotides, the CDR3 is TGTGCCAGCTCACCACGGGATGACAGGGTCGACTACGAGCAGTACTTC. Complete variable domain (other parts from reference TRBV18 and TRBJ2-7): NAGVMQNPRHLVRRRGQEARLRCSPMKGHSHVYWYRQLPEEGLKFMVYLQKENIIDESGMPKERFSAEFPKEGPSILRIQQVVRGDSAAYFCASSPRDDRVDYEQYFGPGTRLTVT.

The J gene is TRBJ2-7, the V gene TRBV5-5; D may be TRBD1 (5 bases). V dropped 0 bases and J dropped 3 bases, with 10 bases sitting between them. The CDR3 has 14 residues. The germline V gene has CDR1 SGHKS and CDR2 YYEKEE (reference sequence). The CDR3 sequence is CASSLVGQFYEQYV. The CDR3 DNA sequence: TGTGCCAGCAGCTTGGTGGGGCAATTCTACGAGCAGTACGTC.

This chain connects TRBV5-1 to TRBJ2-7; D perhaps matches TRBD1 (6 bases). This CDR3 has 16 amino acids. Germline V CDR1 and CDR2: SGHRS, YFSETQ. V lost 0 bases and J lost 2, with 15 bases in between. The CDR3 DNA sequence: TGCGCCAGCAGCTTGGTTTCGGACAGCTATACCTACGAGCAGTACTTC. Encoded protein: CASSLVSDSYTYEQYF.

The chain couples TRBV28 to TRBJ1-4; D is possibly TRBD1 (6 bases). Trimming cost V 6 bases and J 7 bases, with 15 bases left between them. There are 14 residues in the CDR3. The germline V gene encodes CDR1 MDHEN and CDR2 SYDVKM. The CDR3: CASSQQGMGEKLFF. In DNA, the CDR3 is TGTGCCAGCAGCCAACAGGGAATGGGTGAAAAACTGTTTTTT.

This clone was counted a single time. The chain has TRBV29-1 and TRBJ2-1; maybe TRBD1 (5 bases). The V end lost 6 bases, the J end lost 9 bases, and 9 bases lay between the germline ends. This CDR3 comprises 10 residues. The germline V gene encodes CDR1 SQVTM and CDR2 ANQGSEA. The CDR3 bases are TGCAGCGTCCGAAGGGGTGAGCAGTTCTTC. This codes for CSVRRGEQFF.

This clone was seen ten or more times. The chain joins TRBV9 to TRBJ2-3; 13 bases map to TRBD2. CDR1 and CDR2 (germline): SGDLS, YYNGEE. This CDR3 contains 17 residues. Unmatched junction bases numbered 10, after V lost 3 bases and J lost 6 bases. The CDR3 sequence is CASSGGLAGAFLDTQYF. CDR3 DNA: TGTGCCAGCAGCGGAGGACTAGCGGGGGCGTTCTTGGATACGCAGTATTTT.

This clone was counted only a few times. The rearrangement uses TRBV29-1 and TRBJ1-2; tentative D call: TRBD1 (5 bases). Trimming removed 5 bases at V and 2 bases at J, with 15 bases between. Germline lookup yields CDR1 SQVTM and CDR2 ANQGSEA. CDR3 length: 14 amino acids. The DNA of the CDR3 is TGCAGCGTTCGTCGCGGAGGGGAAAACTATGGCTACACCTTC. It yields the protein CSVRRGGENYGYTF.

V and J are TRBV3-1 (or the pseudogene TRBV3-2) and TRBJ1-1, with a possible D match to TRBD1 (6 bases). V dropped 6 bases and J dropped 4 bases, with 12 bases sitting between them. The CDR3 runs to 13 residues. In germline, CDR1 is LGHDT, CDR2 YNNKEL (reference sequence). The CDR3 nucleotides are TGTGCCAGCAGACGCAGAGGGGGCACTGAAGCTTTCTTT. Residues: CASRRRGGTEAFF.

This chain joins TRBV13 and TRBJ2-5, with 8 nucleotides matching TRBD1. This CDR3 region has 14 residues. Germline trimming cut 8 bases from V and 2 bases from J; bases unmatched to any gene: 7. Germline CDR1 and CDR2: PRHDT and FYEKMQ (reference sequence). The CDR3 reads CASGRQGRQETQYF. The CDR3 DNA sequence: TGTGCCAGCGGCAGACAGGGGAGACAAGAGACCCAGTACTTC.

The chain recombines TRBV28 with TRBJ2-7; the match to TRBD1 covers 7 bases. This CDR3 has 14 amino acids. With V trimmed by 2 bases and J by 2 bases, 3 bases remained unmatched. Germline CDR1 and CDR2: MDHEN and SYDVKM. CDR3 in DNA: TGTGCCAGCAGTTTAGGGACAGCTACCTACGAGCAGTACTTC. Amino acids: CASSLGTATYEQYF.